This TCR beta chain was documented in a study of a mutant IDH1 vaccine in newly diagnosed glioma. Study-level information: The treated population exhibited a male proportion of around 62%, a female proportion of about 38%, and a mean age of around 40 years. Earlier therapy was either radiotherapy, temozolomide, or both, and most got both.

Some clones are missing from TCRdb's copy, which holds only in-frame ones; the method was immunoSEQ multiplex PCR. The sample consists of about 50,000 clones, roughly 90% of them appearing once. Study results and caveats: Variations in leading peripheral T cell clonotypes appeared to have no connection with pseudoprogression.

The time point was: baseline, week 1 (first vaccination visit). Noted treatment: pre-vaccination baseline after standard-of-care therapy. Every donor had a new WHO grade 3 or 4 astrocytoma that was IDH1-mutant, with loss of nuclear ATRX. This clone has only one observation. Its target is not known. The germline V gene encodes CDR1 MNHEY and CDR2 SVGAGI. V shed 2 bases and J shed 4 bases, with 11 bases lying between them. CDR3 length: 14 amino acids. The V gene is TRBV6-5, the J gene TRBJ1-2, with unresolved D. Sequencing was performed on PBMCs, taken from a glioma patient treated with radiotherapy, temozolomide or both. The clonotype comes from a man between 35 and 55 years old with glioma. The CDR3 nucleotides are TGTGCCAGCAGTTACGAGGGAGGGCCCTATGGCTACACCTTC. Translating it yields CASSYEGGPYGYTF.